Listed below are T cell receptor beta chains from one sample, sequenced in a study of blood T cell repertoires in COVID-19. TCRdb's table, derived via immunoSEQ multiplex PCR, lists solely in-frame clones and lacks some. The sample contains hundreds of thousands of clones, 82% of which appear only once. Sequencing used peripheral blood. These receptors all come from a woman between 65 and 79 years old with acute or convalescent COVID-19. The CDR3 runs from the conserved cysteine through the conserved F or W. Fields, in order: D gene, V gene, clone size, J gene, CDR3 protein, CDR3 DNA. D genes are given only for firm matches. The listing skips clone size in some rows; elsewhere it reads once, few, many or a size class.

d_gene: .
v_gene: TRBV12-3/TRBV12-4
abundance: .
j_gene: TRBJ1-2
CDR3aa: CASQGGGYGYTF
CDR3nt: TGTGCCAGCCAGGGCGGGGGATATGGCTACACCTTC

d_gene: .
v_gene: TRBV7-8
abundance: .
j_gene: TRBJ1-4
CDR3aa: CASSLGLSAGTVF
CDR3nt: TGTGCCAGCAGCTTAGGACTGTCGGCAGGGACTGTTTTT

d_gene: TRBD1
v_gene: TRBV30
abundance: .
j_gene: TRBJ1-2
CDR3aa: CATDRVPGIYYGYTF
CDR3nt: TGTGCCACCGACAGGGTCCCAGGTATATACTATGGCTACACCTTC

d_gene: .
v_gene: TRBV10-1
abundance: .
j_gene: TRBJ2-5
CDR3aa: CASSEGSGMGTQYF
CDR3nt: TGCGCCAGCAGTGAAGGGTCAGGGATGGGGACCCAGTACTTC

d_gene: .
v_gene: TRBV19
abundance: .
j_gene: TRBJ2-7
CDR3aa: CASRLSPGGSYEQYF
CDR3nt: TGTGCCAGTAGATTAAGTCCAGGGGGGTCCTACGAGCAGTACTTC

d_gene: .
v_gene: TRBV27
abundance: .
j_gene: TRBJ1-1
CDR3aa: CASSLRGGTEAFF
CDR3nt: TGTGCCAGCAGTCTTAGGGGGGGGACTGAAGCTTTCTTT

d_gene: .
v_gene: TRBV15
abundance: .
j_gene: TRBJ2-7
CDR3aa: CATSRDRLGVEQYF
CDR3nt: TGTGCCACCAGCAGAGATCGGTTAGGGGTCGAGCAGTACTTC

d_gene: .
v_gene: TRBV2
abundance: few
j_gene: TRBJ1-2
CDR3aa: CATQTELGYGYTF
CDR3nt: TGTGCCACCCAGACAGAATTAGGCTATGGCTACACCTTC

d_gene: .
v_gene: TRBV27
abundance: .
j_gene: TRBJ2-1
CDR3aa: CASSLGSYPYNEQFF
CDR3nt: TGTGCCAGCAGTTTAGGCTCTTACCCCTACAATGAGCAGTTCTTC

d_gene: .
v_gene: TRBV27
abundance: .
j_gene: TRBJ2-3
CDR3aa: CASSLRPPDTQYF
CDR3nt: TGTGCCAGCAGTTTGCGGCCCCCAGATACGCAGTATTTT

d_gene: TRBD2
v_gene: TRBV19
abundance: once
j_gene: TRBJ2-3
CDR3aa: CASKERGPTDTQYF
CDR3nt: TGTGCCAGTAAGGAGCGGGGGCCCACAGATACGCAGTATTTT

d_gene: .
v_gene: TRBV7-2
abundance: .
j_gene: TRBJ1-5
CDR3aa: CASSLALEQPQHF
CDR3nt: TGTGCCAGCAGCTTAGCGCTGGAGCAGCCCCAGCATTTT

d_gene: .
v_gene: TRBV14
abundance: .
j_gene: TRBJ1-2
CDR3aa: CASSEKMGSYGYTF
CDR3nt: TGTGCCAGCAGCGAAAAGATGGGCAGCTATGGCTACACCTTC

d_gene: .
v_gene: TRBV1
abundance: .
j_gene: TRBJ1-5
CDR3aa: CTSSQEGLWYKSSPRQGSNQPQHF
CDR3nt: TGCACCAGCAGCCAAGAGGGCCTTTGGTATAAGAGTAGCCCTCGACAGGGGAGCAATCAGCCCCAGCATTTT

d_gene: .
v_gene: TRBV5-1
abundance: few
j_gene: TRBJ2-3
CDR3aa: CASSLAATSSTDTQYF
CDR3nt: TGCGCCAGCAGCTTGGCCGCAACTTCTAGCACAGATACGCAGTATTTT

d_gene: .
v_gene: TRBV27
abundance: .
j_gene: TRBJ2-2
CDR3aa: CASSWDGSAGELFF
CDR3nt: TGTGCCAGCAGTTGGGATGGGAGCGCCGGGGAGCTGTTTTTT

d_gene: TRBD2
v_gene: TRBV4-1
abundance: .
j_gene: TRBJ2-3
CDR3aa: CASSQAASGGNTDTQYF
CDR3nt: TGCGCCAGCAGCCAAGCCGCTAGCGGGGGAAACACAGATACGCAGTATTTT

d_gene: .
v_gene: TRBV3-1/TRBV3-2
abundance: .
j_gene: TRBJ1-1
CDR3aa: CASSPRDTKNTEAFF
CDR3nt: TGTGCCAGCAGCCCTCGGGACACAAAGAACACTGAAGCTTTCTTT

d_gene: TRBD1
v_gene: TRBV4-1
abundance: .
j_gene: TRBJ1-2
CDR3aa: CASSQENRGILPGYTF
CDR3nt: TGCGCCAGCAGCCAGGAAAACAGGGGGATTCTGCCAGGCTACACCTTC

d_gene: TRBD1
v_gene: TRBV4-3
abundance: .
j_gene: TRBJ1-1
CDR3aa: CASSPGTGEFGEAFF
CDR3nt: TGCGCCAGCAGCCCCGGGACAGGGGAGTTCGGTGAAGCTTTCTTT

d_gene: TRBD1
v_gene: TRBV6-5
abundance: many
j_gene: TRBJ2-3
CDR3aa: CASKKDPGGDTQYF
CDR3nt: TGTGCCAGCAAAAAGGACCCAGGGGGAGATACGCAGTATTTT

d_gene: TRBD2
v_gene: TRBV6-5
abundance: .
j_gene: TRBJ2-2
CDR3aa: CASSYLGLANTGELFF
CDR3nt: TGTGCCAGCAGTTACCTAGGACTAGCGAACACCGGGGAGCTGTTTTTT

d_gene: .
v_gene: TRBV6-2/TRBV6-3
abundance: .
j_gene: TRBJ1-2
CDR3aa: CASSLQGSYGYTF
CDR3nt: TGTGCCAGCAGTTTACAGGGAAGTTATGGCTACACCTTC

d_gene: TRBD2
v_gene: TRBV4-3
abundance: .
j_gene: TRBJ2-5
CDR3aa: CASSQDRGGGETQYF
CDR3nt: TGCGCCAGCAGCCAAGATCGGGGGGGAGGAGAGACCCAGTACTTC

d_gene: TRBD1
v_gene: TRBV29-1
abundance: .
j_gene: TRBJ2-7
CDR3aa: CSVEGGPRDSTYEQYF
CDR3nt: TGCAGCGTTGAAGGTGGACCCCGGGACAGCACCTACGAGCAGTACTTC

d_gene: .
v_gene: TRBV3-1/TRBV3-2
abundance: .
j_gene: TRBJ1-1
CDR3aa: CASSDLNEAFF
CDR3nt: TGTGCCAGCAGCGATCTAAATGAAGCTTTCTTT

d_gene: TRBD1
v_gene: TRBV6-5
abundance: .
j_gene: TRBJ1-4
CDR3aa: CASSPPGQINEKLFF
CDR3nt: TGTGCCAGCAGTCCTCCGGGACAGATTAATGAAAAACTGTTTTTT

d_gene: TRBD1
v_gene: TRBV6-6
abundance: .
j_gene: TRBJ1-2
CDR3aa: CASSTTGSYGYTF
CDR3nt: TGTGCCAGCAGCACGACAGGGTCCTATGGCTACACCTTC

d_gene: .
v_gene: TRBV6-2/TRBV6-3
abundance: .
j_gene: TRBJ1-2
CDR3aa: CASSYGQLDGYTF
CDR3nt: TGTGCCAGCAGTTATGGGCAGCTTGATGGCTACACCTTC

d_gene: .
v_gene: TRBV4-2
abundance: .
j_gene: TRBJ1-1
CDR3aa: CASSQVGQDTEAFF
CDR3nt: TGTGCCAGCAGCCAAGTCGGCCAGGACACTGAAGCTTTCTTT

d_gene: .
v_gene: TRBV5-1
abundance: few
j_gene: TRBJ2-1
CDR3aa: CASSLAAPSNNEQFF
CDR3nt: TGCGCCAGCAGCTTGGCTGCACCCTCTAACAATGAGCAGTTCTTC

d_gene: .
v_gene: TRBV6-6
abundance: once
j_gene: TRBJ1-6
CDR3aa: CASFLTGTYNSPLHF
CDR3nt: TGTGCCAGTTTTTTGACAGGAACCTATAATTCACCCCTCCACTTT

d_gene: TRBD1
v_gene: TRBV10-3
abundance: .
j_gene: TRBJ1-1
CDR3aa: CAISKRTGENTEAFF
CDR3nt: TGTGCCATCAGTAAACGGACAGGGGAGAACACTGAAGCTTTCTTT

d_gene: TRBD1
v_gene: TRBV4-1
abundance: .
j_gene: TRBJ1-6
CDR3aa: CASSRFDRADPTPLHF
CDR3nt: TGCGCCAGCAGCCGATTCGACAGGGCCGATCCAACACCCCTCCACTTT

d_gene: .
v_gene: TRBV29-1
abundance: .
j_gene: TRBJ1-1
CDR3aa: CSVGGREMNTEAFF
CDR3nt: TGCAGCGTCGGGGGTAGGGAGATGAACACTGAAGCTTTCTTT

d_gene: TRBD1
v_gene: TRBV7-2
abundance: .
j_gene: TRBJ2-1
CDR3aa: CASSSNRGASYNEQFF
CDR3nt: TGTGCCAGCAGCTCAAACAGGGGGGCCTCCTACAATGAGCAGTTCTTC

d_gene: .
v_gene: TRBV3-1/TRBV3-2
abundance: .
j_gene: TRBJ1-1
CDR3aa: CASSHEQGTTEAFF
CDR3nt: TGTGCCAGCAGCCATGAGCAGGGAACGACTGAAGCTTTCTTT

d_gene: TRBD2
v_gene: TRBV7-7
abundance: .
j_gene: TRBJ2-3
CDR3aa: CASSLLAGAWGSTDTQYF
CDR3nt: TGTGCTAGCAGCTTACTAGCGGGGGCCTGGGGTAGCACAGATACGCAGTATTTT

d_gene: TRBD1
v_gene: TRBV5-1
abundance: once
j_gene: TRBJ1-1
CDR3aa: CASSLGTGELYSEAFF
CDR3nt: TGCGCCAGCAGCTTGGGGACAGGGGAGCTATATTCTGAAGCTTTCTTT

d_gene: .
v_gene: TRBV3-1/TRBV3-2
abundance: .
j_gene: TRBJ2-2
CDR3aa: CASSQVRTGELFF
CDR3nt: TGTGCCAGCAGCCAAGTCCGCACCGGGGAGCTGTTTTTT

d_gene: TRBD1
v_gene: TRBV5-1
abundance: .
j_gene: TRBJ1-1
CDR3aa: CASGQGSMNTEAFF
CDR3nt: TGCGCCAGCGGACAGGGGAGCATGAACACTGAAGCTTTCTTT

d_gene: .
v_gene: TRBV6-5
abundance: .
j_gene: TRBJ1-2
CDR3aa: CAIRQDGFSYGYTF
CDR3nt: TGTGCCATCCGACAGGACGGCTTTTCCTATGGCTACACCTTC

d_gene: .
v_gene: TRBV6-2/TRBV6-3
abundance: .
j_gene: TRBJ2-2
CDR3aa: CASSYNGVNTGELFF
CDR3nt: TGTGCCAGCAGTTATAACGGGGTAAACACCGGGGAGCTGTTTTTT

d_gene: .
v_gene: TRBV7-8
abundance: .
j_gene: TRBJ1-6
CDR3aa: CASSSSRLMDSPLHF
CDR3nt: TGTGCCAGCAGCTCTAGCCGCTTGATGGATTCACCCCTCCACTTT

d_gene: .
v_gene: TRBV18
abundance: .
j_gene: TRBJ2-7
CDR3aa: CASSQLTATPYEQYF
CDR3nt: TGTGCCAGCTCACAACTGACAGCAACACCCTACGAGCAGTACTTC

d_gene: TRBD1
v_gene: TRBV6-5
abundance: .
j_gene: TRBJ2-3
CDR3aa: CASKGPGGYTDTQYF
CDR3nt: TGTGCCAGCAAGGGTCCAGGGGGCTACACAGATACGCAGTATTTT

d_gene: .
v_gene: TRBV2
abundance: .
j_gene: TRBJ1-3
CDR3aa: CASSREVSGNTIYF
CDR3nt: TGTGCCAGCAGTCGTGAGGTTTCTGGAAACACCATATATTTT

d_gene: TRBD1
v_gene: TRBV4-3
abundance: .
j_gene: TRBJ1-2
CDR3aa: CASSQSGQRQNYGYTF
CDR3nt: TGCGCCAGCAGCCAATCGGGACAGCGACAGAACTATGGCTACACCTTC

d_gene: .
v_gene: TRBV10-2
abundance: .
j_gene: TRBJ1-6
CDR3aa: CASAVSLAGAGSPLHF
CDR3nt: TGCGCTTCCGCAGTGAGTTTGGCGGGGGCAGGATCACCCCTCCACTTT

d_gene: .
v_gene: TRBV3-1/TRBV3-2
abundance: .
j_gene: TRBJ2-7
CDR3aa: CASSQGYEQYF
CDR3nt: TGTGCCAGCAGTCAGGGATACGAGCAGTACTTC

d_gene: .
v_gene: TRBV6-5
abundance: .
j_gene: TRBJ1-1
CDR3aa: CASSYSVSSGSTEAFF
CDR3nt: TGTGCCAGCAGTTACTCAGTATCGAGCGGGAGCACTGAAGCTTTCTTT

d_gene: .
v_gene: TRBV24-1
abundance: .
j_gene: TRBJ1-1
CDR3aa: CATSDNQGGTEAFF
CDR3nt: TGTGCCACCAGTGACAATCAGGGAGGAACTGAAGCTTTCTTT

d_gene: TRBD1
v_gene: TRBV29-1
abundance: .
j_gene: TRBJ1-4
CDR3aa: CSVRQGNEKLFF
CDR3nt: TGCAGCGTTCGACAGGGGAATGAAAAACTGTTTTTT

d_gene: .
v_gene: TRBV5-1
abundance: few
j_gene: TRBJ1-1
CDR3aa: CASSLSSTLTANTEAFF
CDR3nt: TGCGCCAGCAGTTTATCCTCCACGTTGACAGCGAACACTGAAGCTTTCTTT

d_gene: TRBD1
v_gene: TRBV7-2
abundance: few
j_gene: TRBJ1-6
CDR3aa: CASRAGGAGNSPLHF
CDR3nt: TGTGCCAGCAGAGCAGGGGGCGCAGGTAATTCACCCCTCCACTTT

d_gene: .
v_gene: TRBV6-5
abundance: .
j_gene: TRBJ1-6
CDR3aa: CASSLAGPGSPLHF
CDR3nt: TGTGCCAGCAGTTTAGCAGGGCCAGGTTCACCCCTCCACTTT

d_gene: .
v_gene: TRBV21-1
abundance: few
j_gene: TRBJ1-1
CDR3aa: CASSKGEVGGGDTEAFF
CDR3nt: TGTGCCAGCAGCAAAGGGGAGGTCGGGGGAGGCGACACTGAAGCTTTCTTT

d_gene: .
v_gene: TRBV7-6
abundance: .
j_gene: TRBJ2-5
CDR3aa: CASSLGSVYQETQYF
CDR3nt: TGTGCCAGCAGCTTAGGTAGCGTATACCAAGAGACCCAGTACTTC

d_gene: .
v_gene: TRBV18
abundance: .
j_gene: TRBJ1-6
CDR3aa: CASSPQELVNSPLHF
CDR3nt: TGTGCCAGCTCACCCCAGGAACTGGTAAATTCACCCCTCCACTTT

d_gene: TRBD1
v_gene: TRBV19
abundance: .
j_gene: TRBJ2-6
CDR3aa: CASSMGQGASGANVLTF
CDR3nt: TGTGCCAGTAGTATGGGACAGGGGGCCTCTGGGGCCAACGTCCTGACTTTC